This TCR beta chain was recovered during a study of low-dose radiotherapy and immunotherapy resistance in tumors. Across the study: Treatment consisted of nivolumab 240 mg every two weeks and ipilimumab 1 mg/kg every six weeks, given intravenously to patients. Dosing of intravenous cyclophosphamide at 200 mg/m2 occurred every two weeks and took place one day prior to radiation and immunotherapy. Aspirin was taken orally at 300 mg daily by patients, and this continued for four cycles from cycle 1 day 1.

V gave up 1 base and J gave up 10 bases, with 14 bases separating them. Germline V gene data show CDR1 as SGHTA and CDR2 as FQGNSA. This CDR3 is 14 amino acids long. Noted time point: after trial treatment. Described treatment: LDRT plus nivolumab, ipilimumab, low-dose cyclophosphamide and aspirin (RACIN trial). Of note for this clonotype: A far larger clone is only one base removed, so a read error is likely.

TRAV- and TRBV-specific primers were used for first-strand cDNA, which covered alpha and beta chains. A constant-region primer paired with the V-primer adapter amplified TCRs over about 20 PCR cycles. Researchers amplified the isolated mRNA using in vitro transcription. TCRdb analysed the reads with MiXCR anew, one entry per CDR3 protein. This table holds around 84,000 distinct CDR3 sequences, about 17% found once. The source is a male donor with prostate cancer. This chain connects TRBV7-2 to TRBJ2-1; possibly TRBD1 for D (5 bases). The material sequenced was PBMCs, taken after low-dose radiotherapy plus immunotherapy. The chain's CDR3 is CASSLGPGSYEQFF. The DNA of the CDR3 is TGTGCCAGCAGCTTAGGCCCAGGGTCCTACGAGCAGTTCTTC.